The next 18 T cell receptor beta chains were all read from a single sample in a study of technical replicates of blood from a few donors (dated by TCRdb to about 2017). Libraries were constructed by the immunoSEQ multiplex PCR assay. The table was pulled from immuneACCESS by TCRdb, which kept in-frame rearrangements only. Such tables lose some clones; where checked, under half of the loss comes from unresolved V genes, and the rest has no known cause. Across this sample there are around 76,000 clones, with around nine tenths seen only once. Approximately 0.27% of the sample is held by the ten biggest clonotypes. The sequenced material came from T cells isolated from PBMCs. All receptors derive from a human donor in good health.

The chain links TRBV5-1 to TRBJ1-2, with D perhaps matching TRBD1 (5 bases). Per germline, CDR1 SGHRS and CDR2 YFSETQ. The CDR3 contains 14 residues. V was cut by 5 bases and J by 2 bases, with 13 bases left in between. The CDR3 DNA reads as TGCGCCAGCAGTACAATGGGGCCGAACTATGGCTACACCTTC. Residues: CASSTMGPNYGYTF. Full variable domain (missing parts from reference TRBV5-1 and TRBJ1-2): KAGVTQTPRYLIKTRGQQVTLSCSPISGHRSVSWYQQTPGQGLQFLFEYFSETQRNKGNFPGRFSGRQFSNSRSEMNVSTLELGDSALYLCASSTMGPNYGYTFGSGTRLTVV.

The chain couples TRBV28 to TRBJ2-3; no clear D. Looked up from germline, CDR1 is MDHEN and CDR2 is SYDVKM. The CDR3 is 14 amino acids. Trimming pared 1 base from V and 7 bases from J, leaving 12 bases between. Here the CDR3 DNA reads TGTGCCAGCAGTTTATCCGACTTTCCGAATACGCAGTATTTT. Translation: CASSLSDFPNTQYF.

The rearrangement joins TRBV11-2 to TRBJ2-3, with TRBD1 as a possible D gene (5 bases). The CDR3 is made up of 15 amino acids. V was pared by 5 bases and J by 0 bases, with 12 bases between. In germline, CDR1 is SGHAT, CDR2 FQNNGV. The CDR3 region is CASSRQFTSTDTQYF. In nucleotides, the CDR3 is TGTGCCAGCAGCCGACAGTTTACTAGCACAGATACGCAGTATTTT.

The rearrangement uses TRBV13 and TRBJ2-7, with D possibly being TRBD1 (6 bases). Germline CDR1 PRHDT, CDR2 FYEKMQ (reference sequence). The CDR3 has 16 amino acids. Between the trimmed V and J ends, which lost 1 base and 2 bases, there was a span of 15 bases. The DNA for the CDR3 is TGTGCCAGCAGCTTAGAGGCGGCAGGGGACGCCTACGAGCAGTACTTC. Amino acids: CASSLEAAGDAYEQYF.

DNA for the CDR3: TGCGCCAGCAGCTTGGCTTGGGACAGGGACCAAGAGACCCAGTACTTC. Residues: CASSLAWDRDQETQYF. V and J are TRBV5-1 and TRBJ2-5, with 9 bases fitting TRBD1. This CDR3 contains 16 residues. The V gene's germline CDR1 is SGHRS and CDR2 YFSETQ. Germline trimming cut 0 bases from V and 0 bases from J; bases unmatched to any gene: 3. The whole variable domain, filled in from reference TRBV5-1 and TRBJ2-5, reads KAGVTQTPRYLIKTRGQQVTLSCSPISGHRSVSWYQQTPGQGLQFLFEYFSETQRNKGNFPGRFSGRQFSNSRSEMNVSTLELGDSALYLCASSLAWDRDQETQYFGPGTRLLVL.

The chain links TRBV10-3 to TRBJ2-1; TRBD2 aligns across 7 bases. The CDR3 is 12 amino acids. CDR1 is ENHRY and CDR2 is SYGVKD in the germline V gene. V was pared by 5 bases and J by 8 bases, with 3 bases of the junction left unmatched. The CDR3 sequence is CAISNAGDEQFF. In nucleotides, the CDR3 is TGTGCCATCAGTAACGCGGGAGATGAGCAGTTCTTC.

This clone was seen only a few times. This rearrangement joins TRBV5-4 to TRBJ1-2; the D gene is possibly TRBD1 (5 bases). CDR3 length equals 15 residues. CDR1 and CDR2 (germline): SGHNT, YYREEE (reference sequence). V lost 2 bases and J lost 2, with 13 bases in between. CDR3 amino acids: CASSFSLTENYGYTF. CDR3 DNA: TGTGCCAGCAGCTTTTCCTTGACAGAGAACTATGGCTACACCTTC.

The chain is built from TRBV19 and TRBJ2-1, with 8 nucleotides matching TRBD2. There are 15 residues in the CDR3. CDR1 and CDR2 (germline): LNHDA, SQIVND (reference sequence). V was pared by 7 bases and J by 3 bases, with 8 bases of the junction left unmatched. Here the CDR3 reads CASNPPGGGYNEQFF. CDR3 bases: TGTGCCAGTAACCCCCCGGGGGGGGGCTACAATGAGCAGTTCTTC.

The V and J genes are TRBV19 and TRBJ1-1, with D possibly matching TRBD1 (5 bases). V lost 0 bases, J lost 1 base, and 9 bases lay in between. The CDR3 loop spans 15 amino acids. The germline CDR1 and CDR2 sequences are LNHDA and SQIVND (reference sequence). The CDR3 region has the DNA TGTGCCAGTAGTATAGAGAGAGGACAGAACACTGAAGCTTTCTTT. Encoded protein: CASSIERGQNTEAFF.

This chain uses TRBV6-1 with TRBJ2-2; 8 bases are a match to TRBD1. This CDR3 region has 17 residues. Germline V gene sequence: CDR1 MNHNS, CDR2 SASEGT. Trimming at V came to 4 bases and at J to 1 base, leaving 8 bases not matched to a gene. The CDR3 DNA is TGTGCCAGCAGTGGGATGCCGACAGGGGTGAACACCGGGGAGCTGTTTTTT. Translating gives CASSGMPTGVNTGELFF.

The CDR3 loop is CASSSPQGPYYGYTF. CDR3 nucleotides: TGTGCCAGCAGTTCCCCACAGGGACCCTATTATGGCTACACCTTC. The chain links TRBV6-5 to TRBJ1-2; TRBD1 might be the D (6 bases). This CDR3 has 15 amino acids. CDR1 and CDR2 (germline): MNHEY, SVGAGI. V was clipped by 4 bases and J by 5 bases, with 17 bases between them.

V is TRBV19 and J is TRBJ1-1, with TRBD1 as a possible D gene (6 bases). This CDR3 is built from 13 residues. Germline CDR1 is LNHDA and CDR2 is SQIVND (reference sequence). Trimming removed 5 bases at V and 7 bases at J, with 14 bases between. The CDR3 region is CASSAGRGYEAFF. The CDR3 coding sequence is TGTGCCAGTAGTGCTGGCAGGGGCTATGAAGCTTTCTTT.

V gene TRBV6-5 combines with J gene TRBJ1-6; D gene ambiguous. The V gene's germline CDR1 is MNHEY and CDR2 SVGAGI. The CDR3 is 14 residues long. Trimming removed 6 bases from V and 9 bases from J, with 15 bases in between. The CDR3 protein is CASRVRGMGSPLHF. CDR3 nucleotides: TGTGCCAGCAGGGTCCGGGGTATGGGTTCACCCCTCCACTTT.

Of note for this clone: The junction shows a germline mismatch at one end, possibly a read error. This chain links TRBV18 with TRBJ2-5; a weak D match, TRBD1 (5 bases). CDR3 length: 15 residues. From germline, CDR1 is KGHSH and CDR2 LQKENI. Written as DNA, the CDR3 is TGTGCCAGCTCACCAGGAAACCTAGGGGAAGAGCCCCAGTACTTC. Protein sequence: CASSPGNLGEEPQYF.

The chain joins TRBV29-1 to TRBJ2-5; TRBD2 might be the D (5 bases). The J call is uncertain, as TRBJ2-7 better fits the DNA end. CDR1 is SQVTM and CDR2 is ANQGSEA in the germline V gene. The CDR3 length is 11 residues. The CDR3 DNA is TGCAGCCTCGCCGTGGGAGACGAGCAGTACTTC. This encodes CSLAVGDEQYF.

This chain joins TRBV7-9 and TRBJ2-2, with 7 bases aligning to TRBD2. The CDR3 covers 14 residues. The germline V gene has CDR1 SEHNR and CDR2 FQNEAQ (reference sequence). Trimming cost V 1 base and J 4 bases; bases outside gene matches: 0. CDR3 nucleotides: TGTGCCAGCAGCTTAGTAGCGGGCACCGGGGAGCTGTTTTTT. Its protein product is CASSLVAGTGELFF. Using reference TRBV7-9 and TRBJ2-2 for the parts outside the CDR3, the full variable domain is DTGVSQNPRHKITKRGQNVTFRCDPISEHNRLYWYRQTLGQGPEFLTYFQNEAQLEKSRLLSDRFSAERPKGSFSTLEIQRTEQGDSAMYLCASSLVAGTGELFFGEGSRLTVL.

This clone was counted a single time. CDR3 protein: CASSEGPPLAGFSYEQYF. The CDR3, as DNA: TGTGCCAGCAGTGAAGGTCCCCCCTTAGCGGGATTCTCCTACGAGCAGTACTTC. V is TRBV6-1 and J is TRBJ2-7, with 8 bases that match TRBD2. CDR3 length: 18 amino acids. Per germline, CDR1 MNHNS and CDR2 SASEGT. J gave up 0 bases and V 1 base, and 11 bases lay outside the gene matches.

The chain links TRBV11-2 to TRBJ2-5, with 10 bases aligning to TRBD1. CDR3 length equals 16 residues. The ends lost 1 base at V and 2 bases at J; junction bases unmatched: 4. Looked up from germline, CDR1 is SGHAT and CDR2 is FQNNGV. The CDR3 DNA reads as TGTGCCAGCAGCTTAGGACAGGGGGCTAATCAAGAGACCCAGTACTTC. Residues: CASSLGQGANQETQYF.